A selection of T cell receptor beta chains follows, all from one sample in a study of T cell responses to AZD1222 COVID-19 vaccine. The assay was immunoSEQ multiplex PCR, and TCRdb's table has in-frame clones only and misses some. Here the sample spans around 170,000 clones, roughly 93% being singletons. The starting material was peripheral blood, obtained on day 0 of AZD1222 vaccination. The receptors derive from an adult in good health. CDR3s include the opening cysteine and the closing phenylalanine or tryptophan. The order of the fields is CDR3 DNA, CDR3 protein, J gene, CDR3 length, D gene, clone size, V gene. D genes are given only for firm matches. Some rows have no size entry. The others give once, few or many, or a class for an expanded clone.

DNA: TGTGCCAGCAGTCCCTCTCCCTCGACCTACGAGCAGTACTTC; CDR3: CASSPSPSTYEQYF; J: TRBJ2-7; length: 14; D: NA; size: NA; V: TRBV6-4
DNA: TGTGCCAGCAGGCGACAGGGATGGCCCCAGCATTTT; CDR3: CASRRQGWPQHF; J: TRBJ1-5; length: 12; D: TRBD1; size: NA; V: TRBV27
DNA: TGTGCCAGCAGCTTAGAGGTAAGGGGAACTGAAGCTTTCTTT; CDR3: CASSLEVRGTEAFF; J: TRBJ1-1; length: 14; D: NA; size: once; V: TRBV7-9
DNA: TGTGCCATCAGCCCCACAGATTCCACAGATACGCAGTATTTT; CDR3: CAISPTDSTDTQYF; J: TRBJ2-3; length: 14; D: NA; size: few; V: TRBV10-3
DNA: TGTGCCAGCAGCTTAGGGCAGGGGGCGCAGCCCCAGCATTTT; CDR3: CASSLGQGAQPQHF; J: TRBJ1-5; length: 14; D: TRBD1; size: NA; V: TRBV7-2
DNA: TGTGCCAGCAGCCCTAACAGGGATGGCTACACCTTC; CDR3: CASSPNRDGYTF; J: TRBJ1-2; length: 12; D: NA; size: once; V: TRBV7-9
DNA: TGTGCCACCACCCCTCGGGCAGGGGGCCAGGAGACCCAGTACTTC; CDR3: CATTPRAGGQETQYF; J: TRBJ2-5; length: 15; D: TRBD1; size: NA; V: TRBV15
DNA: TGCGCCAGCAGCCAGAGTAGCTCTGGAAACACCATATATTTT; CDR3: CASSQSSSGNTIYF; J: TRBJ1-3; length: 14; D: NA; size: once; V: TRBV4-3
DNA: TGTGCCAGCACCACGGGGAGGGCTGGGGCCAACGTCCTGACTTTC; CDR3: CASTTGRAGANVLTF; J: TRBJ2-6; length: 15; D: TRBD2; size: NA; V: TRBV2
DNA: TGTGCCAGCAGCCACCCTTTGGGGAGTTCAAATGAAAAACTGTTTTTT; CDR3: CASSHPLGSSNEKLFF; J: TRBJ1-4; length: 16; D: NA; size: NA; V: TRBV4-2
DNA: TGTGCCAGCAGCCCATGGCTGGGAGGGGAGAATCAGCCCCAGCATTTT; CDR3: CASSPWLGGENQPQHF; J: TRBJ1-5; length: 16; D: NA; size: NA; V: TRBV7-8
DNA: TGTGCCAGCAGTACGACAGGGTATATCACTGAAGCTTTCTTT; CDR3: CASSTTGYITEAFF; J: TRBJ1-1; length: 14; D: TRBD1; size: NA; V: TRBV27
DNA: TGTGCCAGCCTTGCCGGGGCGAGCTCCTACGAGCAGTACTTC; CDR3: CASLAGASSYEQYF; J: TRBJ2-7; length: 14; D: NA; size: NA; V: TRBV18
DNA: TGTGCCAGCAGTGAAACTAGGTCATACAATGAGCAGTTCTTC; CDR3: CASSETRSYNEQFF; J: TRBJ2-1; length: 14; D: NA; size: NA; V: TRBV6-1
DNA: TGTGCCAGCAGTTTAAGGGGGGGAATCACAACTAGCGGTCCCTACAATGAGCAGTTCTTC; CDR3: CASSLRGGITTSGPYNEQFF; J: TRBJ2-1; length: 20; D: TRBD2; size: NA; V: TRBV27
DNA: TGTGCCAGCAGTTTACTCCACTACGAGCAGTACTTC; CDR3: CASSLLHYEQYF; J: TRBJ2-7; length: 12; D: NA; size: few; V: TRBV27
DNA: TGTGCCAGCAGCCAAATAAGACTAGCGACGAATGAGCAGTTCTTC; CDR3: CASSQIRLATNEQFF; J: TRBJ2-1; length: 15; D: TRBD2; size: NA; V: TRBV11-1
DNA: TGTGCCAGCAGTTTAGATATACCGTACCCAAATTCACCCCTCCACTTT; CDR3: CASSLDIPYPNSPLHF; J: TRBJ1-6; length: 16; D: NA; size: NA; V: TRBV27
DNA: TGCGCCAGCAGCTTTTCACTAGCGGGAGATGGTGAGCAGTTCTTC; CDR3: CASSFSLAGDGEQFF; J: TRBJ2-1; length: 15; D: TRBD2; size: NA; V: TRBV5-1
DNA: TGTGCCAGCAGCGCGAAGGGGGGCTCCTACAATGAGCAGTTCTTC; CDR3: CASSAKGGSYNEQFF; J: TRBJ2-1; length: 15; D: NA; size: NA; V: TRBV11-3
DNA: TGTGCCAGCAGCTTACTGTCCAGGGGGCCAGCTTTCTTT; CDR3: CASSLLSRGPAFF; J: TRBJ1-1; length: 13; D: TRBD1; size: NA; V: TRBV7-2
DNA: TGTGCCAGCAGCCCCCGACAGGTTGACGACATTCAGTACTTC; CDR3: CASSPRQVDDIQYF; J: TRBJ2-4; length: 14; D: NA; size: few; V: TRBV11-1
DNA: TGTGCCAGCAGTTACGACAGGGGCTACGAGCAGTACTTC; CDR3: CASSYDRGYEQYF; J: TRBJ2-7; length: 13; D: TRBD1; size: NA; V: TRBV6-2/TRBV6-3
DNA: TGTGCCAGCAGCCCGGCCTTGAACAGGGGTGGGACTGAAGCTTTCTTT; CDR3: CASSPALNRGGTEAFF; J: TRBJ1-1; length: 16; D: TRBD1; size: once; V: TRBV5-5
DNA: TGCGCCAGCAGCCGAGCGGTAGCGGGGATCACTGAAGCTTTCTTT; CDR3: CASSRAVAGITEAFF; J: TRBJ1-1; length: 15; D: NA; size: NA; V: TRBV5-1
DNA: TGTGCCAGCAGCCAAGGGGAGGGAAACACCATATATTTT; CDR3: CASSQGEGNTIYF; J: TRBJ1-3; length: 13; D: NA; size: NA; V: TRBV3-1/TRBV3-2
DNA: TGTGCCAGCAGCGCCGTTAGCGGGGGGCACACAGATACGCAGTATTTT; CDR3: CASSAVSGGHTDTQYF; J: TRBJ2-3; length: 16; D: TRBD2; size: NA; V: TRBV9
DNA: TGTGCCAGTAGTGGACTTAGAGACGGCTTAGGGGAGCAGTACTTC; CDR3: CASSGLRDGLGEQYF; J: TRBJ2-7; length: 15; D: NA; size: NA; V: TRBV19
DNA: TGTGCCAGCAGTCCCATCCGGGGGGACTGGTTGAACACTGAAGCTTTCTTT; CDR3: CASSPIRGDWLNTEAFF; J: TRBJ1-1; length: 17; D: NA; size: NA; V: TRBV6-6
DNA: TGTGCCAGCAGCTCCCATAGCGGGACCTCGGCTACTGAGCAGTTCTTC; CDR3: CASSSHSGTSATEQFF; J: TRBJ2-1; length: 16; D: TRBD2; size: NA; V: TRBV13
DNA: TGCGCCAGCAGCTTGGCTGGGACAGGGGCTCAAGAGACCCAGTACTTC; CDR3: CASSLAGTGAQETQYF; J: TRBJ2-5; length: 16; D: TRBD1; size: NA; V: TRBV5-1
DNA: TGTGCCAGCAAGCCGACGGGGGATCAGCCCCAGCATTTT; CDR3: CASKPTGDQPQHF; J: TRBJ1-5; length: 13; D: NA; size: NA; V: TRBV12-3/TRBV12-4
DNA: TGTGCCATCAGTGATAACGTGGTAGCGGAGGGGGCCCCGAACACCGGGGAGCTGTTTTTT; CDR3: CAISDNVVAEGAPNTGELFF; J: TRBJ2-2; length: 20; D: NA; size: NA; V: TRBV10-3
DNA: TGTGCCAGCATAAGCTCCTACAATGAGCAGTTCTTC; CDR3: CASISSYNEQFF; J: TRBJ2-1; length: 12; D: NA; size: NA; V: TRBV6-5
DNA: TGTGCCAGCAGTTTAGTCGGGACACTCCTTGGCTACACCTTC; CDR3: CASSLVGTLLGYTF; J: TRBJ1-2; length: 14; D: NA; size: NA; V: TRBV27
DNA: TGCGCCAGCAGCCCGTGGGGGGAGGCTGAAGCTTTCTTT; CDR3: CASSPWGEAEAFF; J: TRBJ1-1; length: 13; D: NA; size: NA; V: TRBV5-1
DNA: TGTGCCAGTAACCCCCAGCGGGAGGGCTCCGGGGAGCTGTTTTTT; CDR3: CASNPQREGSGELFF; J: TRBJ2-2; length: 15; D: TRBD2; size: NA; V: TRBV19
DNA: TGTGCCAGCAGCTTAAGTACGGCGGGACTAGCGTCGGAGACCCAGTACTTC; CDR3: CASSLSTAGLASETQYF; J: TRBJ2-5; length: 17; D: TRBD2; size: once; V: TRBV11-2
DNA: TGTGCCAGCAGTTTGGACAGGGTCAATTCACCCCTCCACTTT; CDR3: CASSLDRVNSPLHF; J: TRBJ1-6; length: 14; D: TRBD1; size: NA; V: TRBV27
DNA: TGTGCCAGCAGCCGCATACCGGGACAGGGACGGGAAAAACTGTTTTTT; CDR3: CASSRIPGQGREKLFF; J: TRBJ1-4; length: 16; D: TRBD1; size: NA; V: TRBV7-9
DNA: TGTGCCAGCAGCAACGGACAGGGGAATAGTCAGCCCCAGCATTTT; CDR3: CASSNGQGNSQPQHF; J: TRBJ1-5; length: 15; D: NA; size: NA; V: TRBV21-1
DNA: TGTGCCAGCAGCTCGAACAGGAACACCGGGGAGCTGTTTTTT; CDR3: CASSSNRNTGELFF; J: TRBJ2-2; length: 14; D: NA; size: NA; V: TRBV7-3
DNA: TGTGCCAGCAACCAGGACTCGACCAATGAGCAGTTCTTC; CDR3: CASNQDSTNEQFF; J: TRBJ2-1; length: 13; D: NA; size: NA; V: TRBV12-3/TRBV12-4
DNA: TGCGCCAGCAGCCAAGTCACCGGTACCTACGAGCAGTACTTC; CDR3: CASSQVTGTYEQYF; J: TRBJ2-7; length: 14; D: NA; size: NA; V: TRBV4-1
DNA: TGCGCCAGCAGCTTGGCGACTTCTAGCACAGATACGCAGTATTTT; CDR3: CASSLATSSTDTQYF; J: TRBJ2-3; length: 15; D: NA; size: NA; V: TRBV5-1
DNA: TGTGCCATCAGTGAGTCGTTAGCGGGGCCCTACGAGCAGTACTTC; CDR3: CAISESLAGPYEQYF; J: TRBJ2-7; length: 15; D: TRBD2; size: once; V: TRBV10-3
DNA: TGCGCCAGCAGCCCGGCCATATCTAACCACAATGAGCAGTTCTTC; CDR3: CASSPAISNHNEQFF; J: TRBJ2-1; length: 15; D: NA; size: NA; V: TRBV5-1
DNA: TGCGCCAGCAGCTTGTCCGGGATCTCTGGAAACACCATATATTTT; CDR3: CASSLSGISGNTIYF; J: TRBJ1-3; length: 15; D: NA; size: NA; V: TRBV5-1
DNA: TGTGCCAGCAGCTCCAAGAGCGGCCAGCCCCAGCATTTT; CDR3: CASSSKSGQPQHF; J: TRBJ1-5; length: 13; D: NA; size: NA; V: TRBV5-6
DNA: TGTGCCAGCAGCTTAGGGGGGGCCGAACACACCGGGGAGCTGTTTTTT; CDR3: CASSLGGAEHTGELFF; J: TRBJ2-2; length: 16; D: NA; size: NA; V: TRBV7-6
DNA: TGCGCCAGCAGCTTGGGGGCGGATAGCTCTGGAAACACCATATATTTT; CDR3: CASSLGADSSGNTIYF; J: TRBJ1-3; length: 16; D: NA; size: once; V: TRBV5-1
DNA: TGTGCCAGCAGGTCTACAGGGGTCGGATACAATGAGCAGTTCTTC; CDR3: CASRSTGVGYNEQFF; J: TRBJ2-1; length: 15; D: TRBD1; size: NA; V: TRBV6-5
DNA: TGTGCCAGCAGCCGAAGGGGGAGCGGGGAGCAGTTCTTC; CDR3: CASSRRGSGEQFF; J: TRBJ2-1; length: 13; D: NA; size: NA; V: TRBV11-3
DNA: TGTGCCAGCAGCTATGTAGCGGGAGCGTACGAGCAGTACTTC; CDR3: CASSYVAGAYEQYF; J: TRBJ2-7; length: 14; D: TRBD2; size: NA; V: TRBV7-2
DNA: TGTGCCAGCAGCCAAGGTCAAGGGGGAGCGCGAAGCTCCTACGAGCAGTACTTC; CDR3: CASSQGQGGARSSYEQYF; J: TRBJ2-7; length: 18; D: NA; size: NA; V: TRBV3-1/TRBV3-2
DNA: TGTGCCAGCAGCTCCACGGGACGCAATTCACCCCTCCACTTT; CDR3: CASSSTGRNSPLHF; J: TRBJ1-6; length: 14; D: NA; size: NA; V: TRBV7-3
DNA: TGTGCCACCCCCCGACCGGGACTGGGGACGGAAAAACTGTTTTTT; CDR3: CATPRPGLGTEKLFF; J: TRBJ1-4; length: 15; D: NA; size: NA; V: TRBV24-1
DNA: TGTGCCAGCTCACCTCAACTTCGGAGCGGGAACGAGCAGTACTTC; CDR3: CASSPQLRSGNEQYF; J: TRBJ2-7; length: 15; D: TRBD2; size: NA; V: TRBV18
DNA: TGCGCCAGCAGCCCTCTACAAAATTCACCCCTCCACTTT; CDR3: CASSPLQNSPLHF; J: TRBJ1-6; length: 13; D: NA; size: NA; V: TRBV4-3